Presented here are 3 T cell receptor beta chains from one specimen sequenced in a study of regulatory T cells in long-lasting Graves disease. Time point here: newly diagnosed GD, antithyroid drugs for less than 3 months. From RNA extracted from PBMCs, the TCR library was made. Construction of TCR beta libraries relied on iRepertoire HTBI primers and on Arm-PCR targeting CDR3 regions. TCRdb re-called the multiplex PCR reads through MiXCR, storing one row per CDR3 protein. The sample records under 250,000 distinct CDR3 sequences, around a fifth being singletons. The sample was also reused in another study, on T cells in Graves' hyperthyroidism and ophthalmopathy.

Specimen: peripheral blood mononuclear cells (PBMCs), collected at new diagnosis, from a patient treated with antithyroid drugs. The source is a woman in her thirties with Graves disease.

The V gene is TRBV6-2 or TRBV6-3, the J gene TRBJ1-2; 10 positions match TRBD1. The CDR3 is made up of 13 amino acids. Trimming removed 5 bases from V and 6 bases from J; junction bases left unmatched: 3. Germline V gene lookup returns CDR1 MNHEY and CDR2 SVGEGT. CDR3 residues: CASSETGGDGYTF. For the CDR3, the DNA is TGTGCCAGCAGTGAGACAGGGGGCGATGGCTACACCTTC.

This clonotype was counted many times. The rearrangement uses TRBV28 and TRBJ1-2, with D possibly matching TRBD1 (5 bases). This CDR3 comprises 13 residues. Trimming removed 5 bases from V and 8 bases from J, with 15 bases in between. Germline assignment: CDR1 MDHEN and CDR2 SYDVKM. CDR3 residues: CASSPASGLGYTF. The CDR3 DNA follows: TGTGCCAGCAGTCCCGCCTCAGGGTTAGGCTACACCTTC.

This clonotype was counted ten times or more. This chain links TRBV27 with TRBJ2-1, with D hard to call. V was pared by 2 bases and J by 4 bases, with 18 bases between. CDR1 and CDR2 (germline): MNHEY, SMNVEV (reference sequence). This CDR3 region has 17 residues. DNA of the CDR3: TGTGCCAGCAGTTTAAGGGTCGACCCATACCTTTACAATGAGCAGTTCTTC. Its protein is CASSLRVDPYLYNEQFF.